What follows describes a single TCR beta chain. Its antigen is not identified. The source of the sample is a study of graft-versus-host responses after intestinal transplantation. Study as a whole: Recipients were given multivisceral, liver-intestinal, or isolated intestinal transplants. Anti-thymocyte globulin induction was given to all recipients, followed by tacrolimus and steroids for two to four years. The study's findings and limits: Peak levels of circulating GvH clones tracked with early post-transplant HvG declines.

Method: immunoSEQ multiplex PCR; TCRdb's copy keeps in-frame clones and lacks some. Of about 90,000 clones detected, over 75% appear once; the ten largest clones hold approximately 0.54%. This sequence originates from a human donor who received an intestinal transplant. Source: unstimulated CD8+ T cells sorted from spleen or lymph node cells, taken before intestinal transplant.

The CDR3 loop is CASGLVQGEKLFF. CDR3 coding DNA: TGTGCTAGTGGTTTGGTACAGGGGGAAAAACTGTTTTTT. The genes are TRBV12-5 and TRBJ1-4, with 7 bases identical to TRBD1. The J segment lost 8 bases and the V segment lost 0 bases, leaving 0 bases of the junction unmatched. In germline, CDR1 is LGHNT, CDR2 FRNRAP. CDR3 length: 13 amino acids.